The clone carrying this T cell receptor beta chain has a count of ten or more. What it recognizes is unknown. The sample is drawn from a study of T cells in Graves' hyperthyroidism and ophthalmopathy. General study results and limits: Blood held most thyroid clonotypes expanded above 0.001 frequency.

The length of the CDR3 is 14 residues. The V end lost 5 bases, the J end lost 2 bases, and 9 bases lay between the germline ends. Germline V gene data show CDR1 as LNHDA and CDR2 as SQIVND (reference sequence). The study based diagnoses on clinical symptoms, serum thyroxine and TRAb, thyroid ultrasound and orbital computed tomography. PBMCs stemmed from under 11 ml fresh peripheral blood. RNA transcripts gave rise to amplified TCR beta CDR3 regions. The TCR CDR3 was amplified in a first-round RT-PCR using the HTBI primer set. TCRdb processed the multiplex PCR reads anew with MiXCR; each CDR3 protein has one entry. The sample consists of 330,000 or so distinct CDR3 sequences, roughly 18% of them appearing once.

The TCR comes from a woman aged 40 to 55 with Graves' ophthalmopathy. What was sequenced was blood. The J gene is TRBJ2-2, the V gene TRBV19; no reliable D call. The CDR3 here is CASSSTSNTGELFF. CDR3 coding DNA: TGTGCCAGTAGTTCGACGTCCAACACCGGGGAGCTGTTTTTT.